The T cell receptor beta chain under discussion was sequenced for a study of regulatory T cells in long-lasting Graves disease. Study findings and constraints: Lower TCR diversity was seen in persistent Graves' patients than in newly diagnosed ones.

This clonotype occurred many times. The antigen remains unidentified. CDR1 MNHNS and CDR2 SASEGT come from the germline V gene. V lost 7 bases, J lost 3 bases, and 4 bases stayed unmatched. The CDR3 totals 14 residues. To make TCR beta libraries, researchers used iRepertoire HTBI primers and Arm-PCR of CDR3 regions. A single record per CDR3 protein comes from TCRdb applying MiXCR to the multiplex PCR reads. The sample lists roughly 610,000 distinct CDR3 sequences, 15% to 20% occurring once. Sample time point: newly diagnosed GD, antithyroid drugs for less than 3 months. Scientists built the TCR library using RNA that was extracted from PBMCs. The same specimen was also included in a second study, on T cells in Graves' hyperthyroidism and ophthalmopathy. This second report adds: Most thyroid clonotypes with frequency above 0.001 were detected in blood.

The TCR sequence derives from a young man with Graves disease. The gene calls are TRBV6-1 and TRBJ1-5, with 9 bases aligning to TRBD1. The source material was peripheral blood mononuclear cells (PBMCs), sampled at new diagnosis, from a patient treated with antithyroid drugs. CDR3 sequence: CASTWDRVNQPQHF. Written as DNA, the CDR3 is TGTGCCAGCACCTGGGACAGGGTCAATCAGCCCCAGCATTTT.